This T cell receptor (beta chain) emerged from a study of T cell changes during pregnancy in multiple sclerosis (dated by TCRdb to 2018 to 2020). Context from the whole study: The study examined how the T cell repertoire changed over the course of pregnancy in women with multiple sclerosis.

Library prep was done by the immunoSEQ multiplex PCR assay. Not all clones reach the TCRdb copy of this immuneACCESS table, which keeps in-frame sequences only. Checked studies attribute under half of the gap to unresolved V genes and leave the rest unexplained. The sample records about 81,000 clones, 93% of which are singletons. The leading ten clones occupy around 1.4% of the sample. Regarding this clone: The clone's antigen remains unknown. No qualities accompany the bases; no much larger clone lies one base away.

Based on the germline V gene, the CDR1 and CDR2 sequences are KGHSH and LQKENI. V is reduced by 2 bases and J by 7 bases, leaving a spacing of 11 bases between them. Counted from cysteine to phenylalanine, this CDR3 has 14 amino acids. Solely the CDR3 DNA is kept, with 42 bases framed from the first base. This chain joins TRBV18 to TRBJ1-4, with the D segment identity uncertain. The TCR comes from a female donor in good health, enrolled as a control in a pregnancy study. Material: peripheral blood, obtained in the third trimester of pregnancy. The CDR3 is CASSPGQVGEKLFF. The DNA reads as follows: TGTGCCAGCTCACCAGGCCAGGTCGGTGAAAAACTGTTTTTT.